This T cell receptor beta chain was sequenced for a study of lymphopenia after photon versus proton radiotherapy. The study, taken as a whole, reports: Oligoclonal CD8+ Temra expansion after nadir drove photon patients' diversity drop. A bigger post-nadir fall in TCR diversity correlated inversely with survival time in deceased patients.

With respect to this clone: Its matching antigen is unknown.

CDR1 and CDR2 (germline): SGDLS, YYNGEE. V was clipped by 4 bases and J by 0 bases; unmatched bases: 7. The CDR3 is 17 residues long. The protocol was immunoSEQ multiplex PCR, while the TCRdb copy is restricted to in-frame clones and leaves out a portion. The sample has around 64,000 clones, approximately 90% seen once. This chain joins TRBV9 and TRBJ2-6; 7 nucleotides align to TRBD1. The source material was peripheral blood, sampled from a patient treated with proton-based radiotherapy. This receptor was identified in a man older than 75 with esophageal cancer. The CDR3 coding sequence is TGTGCCAGCAGCACCCAGACAGGGAACTCTGGGGCCAACGTCCTGACTTTC. Translated, it gives CASSTQTGNSGANVLTF.